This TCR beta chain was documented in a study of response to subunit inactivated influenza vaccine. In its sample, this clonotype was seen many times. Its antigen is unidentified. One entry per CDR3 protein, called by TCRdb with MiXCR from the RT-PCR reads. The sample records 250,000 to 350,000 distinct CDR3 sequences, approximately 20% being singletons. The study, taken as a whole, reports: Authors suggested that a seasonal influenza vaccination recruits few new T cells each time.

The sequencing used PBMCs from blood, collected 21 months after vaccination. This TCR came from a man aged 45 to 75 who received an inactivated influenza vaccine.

CDR3 loop: CASSEAGSYGYTF. As DNA, the CDR3 is TGTGCCAGCAGTGAGGCAGGCTCCTATGGCTACACCTTC. The chain uses TRBV2 and TRBJ1-2; D remains unclear. The CDR3 is 13 residues long. Germline CDR1 reads SNHLY; CDR2 reads FYNNEI. V lost 3 bases and J 4 bases, leaving 9 bases between the germline ends.